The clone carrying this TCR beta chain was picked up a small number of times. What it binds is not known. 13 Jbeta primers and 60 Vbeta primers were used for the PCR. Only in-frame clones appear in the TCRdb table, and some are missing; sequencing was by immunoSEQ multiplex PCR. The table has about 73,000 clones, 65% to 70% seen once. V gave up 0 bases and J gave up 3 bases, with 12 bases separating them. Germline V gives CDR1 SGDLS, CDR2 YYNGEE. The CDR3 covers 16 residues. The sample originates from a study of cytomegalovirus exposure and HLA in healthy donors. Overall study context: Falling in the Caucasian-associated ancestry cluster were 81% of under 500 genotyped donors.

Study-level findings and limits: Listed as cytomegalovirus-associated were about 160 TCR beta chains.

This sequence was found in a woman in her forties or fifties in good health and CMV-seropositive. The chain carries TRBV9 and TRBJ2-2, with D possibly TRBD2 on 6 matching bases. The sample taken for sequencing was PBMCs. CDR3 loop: CASSVVEGGDTGELFF. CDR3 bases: TGTGCCAGCAGCGTAGTAGAGGGAGGCGACACCGGGGAGCTGTTTTTT.